This T cell receptor beta chain came from a study of siplizumab effects on memory and regulatory T cells. The V segment lost 2 bases and the J segment 5 bases; nucleotides outside the gene matches: 10. Germline V gene sequence: CDR1 SNHLY, CDR2 FYNNEI. The CDR3 runs to 18 residues. Study results and limitations: A minor fraction of alloreactive clones, and no more, mapped to unstimulated subsets. In unstimulated cells, naive T cells appeared more diverse than memory T cells and seemed major alloresponse contributors. Naive-or-memory phenotypes were unassignable for roughly 80-96% of proliferating CD4+ or CD8+ clones.

Points on this clone: The antigen remains undetermined.

In each sample, some 9.6 x 10^4 TCR templates were assayed. The assay was immunoSEQ multiplex PCR, and TCRdb's table has in-frame clones only and misses some. The sample records over 100,000 clones, just under 95% being singletons. V usage is TRBV2 and J usage is TRBJ2-1; 12 bases align to TRBD2. Sequencing input: non-Treg CD4+ T cells sorted from blood. The clonotype was recovered from a human donor in good health. CDR3 residues: CASSEWLAGGQQDNEQFF. The CDR3 bases are TGTGCCAGCAGTGAATGGCTAGCGGGGGGGCAGCAGGACAATGAGCAGTTCTTC.